Described below is a single T cell receptor beta chain sequence and its context. The CDR3 is 13 amino acids. The germline gives CDR1 LGHNT, CDR2 FRNRAP. V was pared by 7 bases and J by 1 base, with 10 bases between. The primer mix had 60 Vbeta and 13 Jbeta primers. Some clones are missing from TCRdb's copy, which holds only in-frame ones; the method was immunoSEQ multiplex PCR. The sample includes approximately 150,000 clones, about 77% of them seen just once. The data belong to a study of cytomegalovirus exposure and HLA in healthy donors. V is TRBV12-5 and J is TRBJ1-1; unclear D gene. The TCR originated in a male donor in good health and CMV-seropositive. Sequencing was done on a sample of PBMCs. CDR3 region: CASAGRENTEAFF. The CDR3 nucleotides read TGTGCTAGTGCCGGGAGAGAGAACACTGAAGCTTTCTTT. The complete variable domain, with remaining parts taken from reference TRBV12-5 and TRBJ1-1, reads DARVTQTPRHKVTEMGQEVTMRCQPILGHNTVFWYRQTMMQGLELLAYFRNRAPLDDSGMPKDRFSAEMPDATLATLKIQPSEPRDSAVYFCASAGRENTEAFFGQGTRLTVV.